This T cell receptor beta chain comes out of a study of cytomegalovirus exposure and HLA in healthy donors. Study at large: Counted in an early data release were roughly 87 million unique TCRs from HLA-typed donors. Study conclusions and caveats: In an earlier analysis, productive rearrangement rates for most beta V segments clustered near 87% or 30%. In a later analysis, several top co-occurrence clusters appeared linked to parvovirus B19, influenza, CMV and Epstein-Barr virus. Immune exposure data for these donors was limited to CMV serostatus.

Germline V lookup: CDR1 SGHDT, CDR2 YYEEEE. The ends lost 4 bases at V and 0 bases at J; junction bases unmatched: 10. The CDR3 sequence is 17 residues long. PCR was performed using 60 Vbeta and 13 Jbeta primers. This table comes from immunoSEQ multiplex PCR, and its TCRdb copy is limited to in-frame clones, with some not included. The table has about 92,000 clones, approximately 85% seen once. Notes on this clone: No antigen is known for it.

The clonotype was recovered from a woman younger than 35 in good health and CMV-seropositive. The chain joins TRBV5-6 to TRBJ1-1; 9 bases line up with TRBD1. The sample consisted of PBMCs. The CDR3 DNA sequence: TGTGCCAGCAGCCCCCCCGGGACAGGGTACATGAACACTGAAGCTTTCTTT. Translation gives CASSPPGTGYMNTEAFF.